This TCR beta chain was observed in a study of cytomegalovirus exposure and HLA in healthy donors. Regarding this clone: The antigen remains undetermined.

This CDR3 is built from 13 residues. Per germline, CDR1 MNHNS and CDR2 SASEGT. Trimming shortened V by 8 bases and J by 2 bases, and 12 bases separated the two germline ends. The study, taken as a whole, reports: Several of the most significant clusters were apparently associated with common viral pathogens in a later analysis.

Both 60 Vbeta primers and 13 Jbeta primers went into the PCR. Using immunoSEQ multiplex PCR, the repertoire was profiled, and TCRdb retains in-frame clones only, with some absent. The data hold some 100,000 clones, with over 60% observed a single time. This chain connects TRBV6-1 to TRBJ1-2; D may be TRBD1 (6 bases). Sample: PBMCs. The TCR originated in a man aged 35-49 years in good health and CMV-seropositive. The CDR3 DNA reads as TGTGCCAGCGCCAGGGGTGGAAACTATGGCTACACCTTC. Protein product: CASARGGNYGYTF.